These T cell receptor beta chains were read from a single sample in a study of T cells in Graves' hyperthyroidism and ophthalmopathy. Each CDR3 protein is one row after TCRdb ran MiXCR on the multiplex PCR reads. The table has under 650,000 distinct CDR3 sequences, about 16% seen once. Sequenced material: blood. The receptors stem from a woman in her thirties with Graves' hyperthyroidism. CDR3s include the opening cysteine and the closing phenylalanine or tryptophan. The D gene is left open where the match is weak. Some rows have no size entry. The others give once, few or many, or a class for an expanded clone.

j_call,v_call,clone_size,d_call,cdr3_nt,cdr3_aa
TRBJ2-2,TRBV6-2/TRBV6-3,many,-,TGTGCCAGCAGTTACAGGGACACCGGGGAGCTGTTTTTT,CASSYRDTGELFF
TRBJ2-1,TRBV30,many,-,TGTGCCCTACCCTCGGGGGCAAGCTACAATGAGCAGTTCTTC,CALPSGASYNEQFF
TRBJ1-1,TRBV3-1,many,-,TGTGCCAGCAGCCAATGGCAGCAGAACACTGAAGCTTTCTTT,CASSQWQQNTEAFF
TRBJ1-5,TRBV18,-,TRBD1,TGTGCCAGCTCACCGGGACAGGGGGACCGAAGCAATCAGCCCCAGCATTTT,CASSPGQGDRSNQPQHF
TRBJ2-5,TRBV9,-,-,TGTGCCAGCAGCGCACCCCGAGAGACCCAGTACTTC,CASSAPRETQYF
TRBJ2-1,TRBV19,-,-,TGTGCCAGTAGTATCTTGGGTGTCGGGACGGACAATGAGCAGTTCTTC,CASSILGVGTDNEQFF
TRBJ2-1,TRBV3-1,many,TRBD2,TGTGCCAGCCGCGGGAGCGGCTCCTACAATGAGCAGTTCTTC,CASRGSGSYNEQFF
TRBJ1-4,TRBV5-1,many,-,TGCGCCAGCAGCTTGGCCTCCAATGAAAAACTGTTTTTT,CASSLASNEKLFF
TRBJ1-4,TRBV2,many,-,TGTGCCAGCAGTGGGGGACGGACAGCTAATAATGAAAAACTGTTTTTT,CASSGGRTANNEKLFF
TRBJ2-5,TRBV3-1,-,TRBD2,TGTGCCAGCAGCCAAGTGAGTGGACTAGCGGGAGGCCCAAGGTACTTC,CASSQVSGLAGGPRYF
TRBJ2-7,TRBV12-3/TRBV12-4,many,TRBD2,TGTGCCAGCAGTTACCTAGCGGGAGGGCCGTACGAGCAGTACTTC,CASSYLAGGPYEQYF
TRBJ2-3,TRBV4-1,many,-,TGCGCCAGCAGCCAACGGTGGGCAGGTGCGACGGATACGCAGTATTTT,CASSQRWAGATDTQYF
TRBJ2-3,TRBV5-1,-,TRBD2,TGCGCCAGCAGCCGGTGGCGACTAGCGGGAGAAAGCACAGATGCGCAGTATTTT,CASSRWRLAGESTDAQYF
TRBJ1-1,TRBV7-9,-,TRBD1,TGTGCCAGCAGCTCCGTCCGAAGCACGACAGGGGCGAGGATAGAAAAAGCTTTCTTT,CASSSVRSTTGARIEKAFF
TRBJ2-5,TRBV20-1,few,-,TGCAGTGCTAGAGACCCCCTGGGGGGCGGGGAAGAGACCCAGTACTTC,CSARDPLGGGEETQYF
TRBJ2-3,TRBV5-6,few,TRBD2,TGTGCCAGCAGCCGACGCAGCGGGAGTTTGGCAGATACGCAGTATTTT,CASSRRSGSLADTQYF
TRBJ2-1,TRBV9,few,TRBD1,TGTGCCAGCAGCGTAAGCACAGGGGCCTACAATGAGCAGTTCTTC,CASSVSTGAYNEQFF
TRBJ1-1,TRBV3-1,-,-,TGTGCCAGCAGCCAAGGGTCAGGGGCCTTCTTT,CASSQGSGAFF
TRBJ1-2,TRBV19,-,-,TGTGCCAGTAGTACCCCAGGAATGCTTGACTATGGCTACACCTTC,CASSTPGMLDYGYTF
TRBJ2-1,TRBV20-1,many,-,TGCAGTGCTAGAGCGGGTTCCTACAATGAGCAGTTCTTC,CSARAGSYNEQFF
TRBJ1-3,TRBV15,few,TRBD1,TGTGCCACCAGCAGAGAAGGGGGCTTCGGAAACACCATATATTTT,CATSREGGFGNTIYF
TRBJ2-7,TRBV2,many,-,TGTGCCAGCTGTACAGGGAGCTCCTACGAGCAGTACTTC,CASCTGSSYEQYF
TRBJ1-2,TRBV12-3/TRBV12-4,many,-,TGTGCCAGCAGGCCGACAGCCGACTATGGCTACACCTTC,CASRPTADYGYTF
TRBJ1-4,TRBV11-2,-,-,TGTGCCAGCGGATTAAGGGGTCCGGGTGAAAAACTGTTTTTT,CASGLRGPGEKLFF
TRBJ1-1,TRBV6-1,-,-,TGTGCCAGCAGTGAATATCCCCGGGTTCCATTT,CASSEYPRVPF
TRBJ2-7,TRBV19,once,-,TGTGCCACAACTAGCAACACCTACGAGCAGTACTTC,CATTSNTYEQYF
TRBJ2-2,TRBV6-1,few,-,TGTGCCAGCAGCCCCCTTAAGACCGGGGAGCTGTTTTTT,CASSPLKTGELFF
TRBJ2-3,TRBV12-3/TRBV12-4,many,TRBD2,TGTGCCAGCAGTTCGGCTCTAGCGGGAGCGGGAGATACGCAGTATTTT,CASSSALAGAGDTQYF
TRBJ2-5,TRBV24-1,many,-,TGTGCCACCAGTGATTTTGAGACCCAGTACTTC,CATSDFETQYF
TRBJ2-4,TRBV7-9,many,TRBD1,TGTGCCAGCAGCTTCGGTGACAGGGCGGGCATTCAGTACTTC,CASSFGDRAGIQYF
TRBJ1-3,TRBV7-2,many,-,TGTGCCAGCAGCTTAGCCCTGGGACGGTTCTCTGGAAACACCATATATTTT,CASSLALGRFSGNTIYF
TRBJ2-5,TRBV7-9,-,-,TGTGCCAGCAGCCAACCCGGGGAGGAGACCCAGTACTTC,CASSQPGEETQYF
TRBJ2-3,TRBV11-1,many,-,TGTGCCAGCAGCTTAGAGCTGGTGGGGAAAGCAGATACGCAGTATTTT,CASSLELVGKADTQYF
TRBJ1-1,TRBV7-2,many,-,TGTGCCAGCAGCTTTCGGGGAGGAGGCACTGAAGCTTTCTTT,CASSFRGGGTEAFF
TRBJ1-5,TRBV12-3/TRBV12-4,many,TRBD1,TGTGCCAGCAGTCCGGAGGGACAGGGTAGCAATCAGCCCCAGCATTTT,CASSPEGQGSNQPQHF
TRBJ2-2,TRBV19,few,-,TGTGCCAGTAGTATAATACACGGTGGGACCGGGGAGCTGTTTTTT,CASSIIHGGTGELFF
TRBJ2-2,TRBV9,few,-,TGTGCCAGCAGCGTAGCTCTCAGAGACAACGGGGAGCTGTTTTTT,CASSVALRDNGELFF
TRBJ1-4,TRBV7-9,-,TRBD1,TGTGCCAGTCAAAAGAGACAGGGGGCAGAAGAAAAACTGTTTTTT,CASQKRQGAEEKLFF
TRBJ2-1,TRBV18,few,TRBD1,TGTGCCAGCTCTCAACAGGGGGCGGATTCCTACAATGAGCAGTTCTTC,CASSQQGADSYNEQFF
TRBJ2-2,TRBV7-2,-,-,TGTGCCAGGACCCTCCAGACAGCAAACACCGGGGAGCTGTTTTTT,CARTLQTANTGELFF
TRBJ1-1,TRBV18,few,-,TGTGCCAGCTCACGGTCTAAGGCAGGATACACTGAAGCTTTCTTT,CASSRSKAGYTEAFF
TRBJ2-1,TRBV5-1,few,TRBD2,TGCGCCAGCAGCTGGATCACTCTAGCGGGAGTGAGCAATGAGCAGTTCTTC,CASSWITLAGVSNEQFF
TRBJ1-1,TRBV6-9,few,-,TGTGCCAGCAGTTACGGGAACAGGGTGAACACTGAAGCTTTCTTT,CASSYGNRVNTEAFF
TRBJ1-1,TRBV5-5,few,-,TGTGCCAGCAGCTTGTTCTGGGACACTGAAGCTTTCTTT,CASSLFWDTEAFF
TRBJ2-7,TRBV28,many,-,TGTGCCACCAGGCGGAAGGTTCCCTACGAGCAGTACTTC,CATRRKVPYEQYF
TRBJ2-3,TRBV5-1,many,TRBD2,TGCGCCAGCCACCTTCTAGCGGGAGGGATATTAAGCACAGATACGCAGTATTTT,CASHLLAGGILSTDTQYF
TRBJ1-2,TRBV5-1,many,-,TGCGCCAGCAGCTTGGACCAGGGCATTACTGGCTACACCTTC,CASSLDQGITGYTF
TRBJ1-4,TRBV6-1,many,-,TGTGCCAGCAGTGAACAGGCCGGCGGTGAAAAACTGTTTTTT,CASSEQAGGEKLFF
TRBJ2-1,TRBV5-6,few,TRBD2,TGTGCCAGCAGCTTAGACCGCGGGAGCCCTTACAATGAGCAGTTCTTC,CASSLDRGSPYNEQFF
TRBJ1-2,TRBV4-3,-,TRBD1,TGCGCCAGCAGCCTCGGCAGGGGGATTAGAGGCTACACCTTC,CASSLGRGIRGYTF
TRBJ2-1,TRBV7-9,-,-,TGTGCCAGCAGTTCCCATTTAGCGTGGAATGAGCAGTTCTTC,CASSSHLAWNEQFF